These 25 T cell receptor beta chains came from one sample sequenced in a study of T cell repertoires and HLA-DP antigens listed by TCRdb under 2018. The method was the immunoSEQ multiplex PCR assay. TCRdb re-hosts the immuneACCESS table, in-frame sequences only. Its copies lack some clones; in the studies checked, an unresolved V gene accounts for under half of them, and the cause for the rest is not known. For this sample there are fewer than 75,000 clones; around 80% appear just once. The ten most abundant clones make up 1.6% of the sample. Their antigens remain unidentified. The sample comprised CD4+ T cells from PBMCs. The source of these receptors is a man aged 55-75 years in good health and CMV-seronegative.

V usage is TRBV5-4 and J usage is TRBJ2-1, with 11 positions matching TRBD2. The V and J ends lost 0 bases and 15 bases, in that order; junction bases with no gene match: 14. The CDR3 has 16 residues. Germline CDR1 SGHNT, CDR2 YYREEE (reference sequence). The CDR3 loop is CASSLDASGGSRKPFF. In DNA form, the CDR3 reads TGTGCCAGCAGCTTGGATGCTAGCGGGGGGAGTAGGAAACCGTTCTTC. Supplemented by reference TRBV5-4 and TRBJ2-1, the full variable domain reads ETGVTQSPTHLIKTRGQQVTLRCSSQSGHNTVSWYQQALGQGPQFIFQYYREEENGRGNFPPRFSGLQFPNYSSELNVNALELDDSALYLCASSLDASGGSRKPFFGPGTRLTVL.

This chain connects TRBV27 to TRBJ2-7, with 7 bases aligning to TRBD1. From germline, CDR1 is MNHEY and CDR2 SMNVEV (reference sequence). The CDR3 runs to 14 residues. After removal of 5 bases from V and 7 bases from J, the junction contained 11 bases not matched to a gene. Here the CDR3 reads CASSPDRDYGEQYF. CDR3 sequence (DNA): TGTGCCAGCAGTCCCGACAGGGATTATGGGGAGCAGTACTTC.

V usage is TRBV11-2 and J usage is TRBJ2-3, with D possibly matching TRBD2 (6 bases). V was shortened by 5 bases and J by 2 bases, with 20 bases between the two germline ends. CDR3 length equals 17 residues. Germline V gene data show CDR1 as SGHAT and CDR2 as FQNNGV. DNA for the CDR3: TGTGCCAGCAGCCGCGCTCGGCCAGCGGGTCACACAGATACGCAGTATTTT. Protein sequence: CASSRARPAGHTDTQYF.

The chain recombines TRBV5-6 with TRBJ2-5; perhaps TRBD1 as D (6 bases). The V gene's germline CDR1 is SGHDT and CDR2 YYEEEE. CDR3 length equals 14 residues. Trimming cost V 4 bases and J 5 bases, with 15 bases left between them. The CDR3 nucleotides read TGTGCCAGCAGCCCGGGTGGGGGCCTGGAGACCCAGTACTTC. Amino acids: CASSPGGGLETQYF.

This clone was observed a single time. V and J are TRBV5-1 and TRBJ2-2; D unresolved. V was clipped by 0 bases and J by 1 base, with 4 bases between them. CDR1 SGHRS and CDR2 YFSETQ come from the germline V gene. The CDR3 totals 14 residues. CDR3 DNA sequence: TGCGCCAGCAGCTTGGCCCAGAACACCGGGGAGCTGTTTTTT. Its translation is CASSLAQNTGELFF.

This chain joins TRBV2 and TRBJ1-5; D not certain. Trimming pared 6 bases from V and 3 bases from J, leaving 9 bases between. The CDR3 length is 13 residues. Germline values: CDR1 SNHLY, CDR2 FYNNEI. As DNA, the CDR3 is TGTGCCAGCAGCGAGGGTCCCAATCAGCCCCAGCATTTT. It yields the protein CASSEGPNQPQHF. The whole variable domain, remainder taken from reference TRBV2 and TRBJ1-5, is EPEVTQTPSHQVTQMGQEVILRCVPISNHLYFYWYRQILGQKVEFLVSFYNNEISEKSEIFDDQFSVERPDGSNFTLKIRSTKLEDSAMYFCASSEGPNQPQHFGDGTRLSIL.

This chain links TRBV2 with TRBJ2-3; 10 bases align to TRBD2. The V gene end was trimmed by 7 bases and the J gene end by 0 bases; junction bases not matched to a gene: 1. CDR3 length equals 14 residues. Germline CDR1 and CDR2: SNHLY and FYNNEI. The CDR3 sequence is CASKLAGSTDTQYF. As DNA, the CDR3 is TGTGCCAGCAAACTAGCGGGGAGCACAGATACGCAGTATTTT.

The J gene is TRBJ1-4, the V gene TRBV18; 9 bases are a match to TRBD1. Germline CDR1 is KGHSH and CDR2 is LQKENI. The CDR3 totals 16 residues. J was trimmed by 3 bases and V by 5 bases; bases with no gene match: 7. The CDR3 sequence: CASSIQQGAANEKLFF. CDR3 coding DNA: TGTGCCAGCTCAATACAACAGGGGGCGGCTAATGAAAAACTGTTTTTT.

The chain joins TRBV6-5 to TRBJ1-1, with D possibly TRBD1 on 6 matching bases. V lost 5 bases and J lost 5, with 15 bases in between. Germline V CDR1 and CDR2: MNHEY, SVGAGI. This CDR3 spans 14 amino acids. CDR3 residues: CASSKGVARTEAFF. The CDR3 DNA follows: TGTGCCAGCAGTAAGGGGGTCGCGAGGACTGAAGCTTTCTTT.

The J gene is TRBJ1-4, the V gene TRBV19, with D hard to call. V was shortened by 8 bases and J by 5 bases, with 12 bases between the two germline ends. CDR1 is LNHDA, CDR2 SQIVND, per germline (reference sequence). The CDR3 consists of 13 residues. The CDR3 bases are TGTGCCAGTCGGACGGTACAGAATGAAAAACTGTTTTTT. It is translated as CASRTVQNEKLFF.

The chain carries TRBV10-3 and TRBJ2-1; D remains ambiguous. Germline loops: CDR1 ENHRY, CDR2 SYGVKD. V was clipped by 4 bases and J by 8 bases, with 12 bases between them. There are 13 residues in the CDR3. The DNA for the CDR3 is TGTGCCATCAGTGGGGTGGAAGGCGATGAGCAGTTCTTC. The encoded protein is CAISGVEGDEQFF.

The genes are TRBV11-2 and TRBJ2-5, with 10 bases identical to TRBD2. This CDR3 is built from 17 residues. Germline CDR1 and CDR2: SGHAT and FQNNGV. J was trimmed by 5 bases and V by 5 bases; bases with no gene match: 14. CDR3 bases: TGTGCCAGCAGCGCTGGGGCTAGCGGGAGTGGGCAGGAGACCCAGTACTTC. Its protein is CASSAGASGSGQETQYF.

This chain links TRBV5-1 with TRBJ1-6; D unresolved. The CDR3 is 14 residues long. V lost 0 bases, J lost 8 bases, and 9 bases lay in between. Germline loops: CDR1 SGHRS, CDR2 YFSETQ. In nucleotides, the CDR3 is TGCGCCAGCAGCTTGGCGCGGAACGATTCACCCCTCCACTTT. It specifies CASSLARNDSPLHF. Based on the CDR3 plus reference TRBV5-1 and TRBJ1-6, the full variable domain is KAGVTQTPRYLIKTRGQQVTLSCSPISGHRSVSWYQQTPGQGLQFLFEYFSETQRNKGNFPGRFSGRQFSNSRSEMNVSTLELGDSALYLCASSLARNDSPLHFGNGTRLTVT.

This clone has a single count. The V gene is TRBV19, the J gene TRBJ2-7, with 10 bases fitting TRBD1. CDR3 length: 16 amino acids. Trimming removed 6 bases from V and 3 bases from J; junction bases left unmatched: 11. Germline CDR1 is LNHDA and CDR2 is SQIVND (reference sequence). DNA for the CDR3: TGTGCCAGTAGCAACGACAGGGGGCGACCATACTACGAGCAGTACTTC. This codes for CASSNDRGRPYYEQYF.

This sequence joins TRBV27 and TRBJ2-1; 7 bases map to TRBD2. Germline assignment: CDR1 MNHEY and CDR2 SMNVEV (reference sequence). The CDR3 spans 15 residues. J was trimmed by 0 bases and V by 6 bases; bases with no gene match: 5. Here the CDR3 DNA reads TGTGCCAGCAGCTTGGGGGGGTACTCCTACAATGAGCAGTTCTTC. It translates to CASSLGGYSYNEQFF.

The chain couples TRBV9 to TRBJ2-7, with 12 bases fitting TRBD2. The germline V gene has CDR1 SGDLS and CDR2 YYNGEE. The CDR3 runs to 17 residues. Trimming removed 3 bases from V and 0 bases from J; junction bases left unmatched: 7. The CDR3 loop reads CASSATSGGLSSYEQYF. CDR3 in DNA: TGTGCCAGCAGCGCGACTAGCGGGGGCCTTAGCTCCTACGAGCAGTACTTC.

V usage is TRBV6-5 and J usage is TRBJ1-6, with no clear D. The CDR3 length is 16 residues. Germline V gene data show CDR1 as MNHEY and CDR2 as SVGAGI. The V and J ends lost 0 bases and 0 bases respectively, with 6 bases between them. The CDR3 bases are TGTGCCAGCAGTTACTCCCCAGCCTCCTATAATTCACCCCTCCACTTT. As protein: CASSYSPASYNSPLHF.

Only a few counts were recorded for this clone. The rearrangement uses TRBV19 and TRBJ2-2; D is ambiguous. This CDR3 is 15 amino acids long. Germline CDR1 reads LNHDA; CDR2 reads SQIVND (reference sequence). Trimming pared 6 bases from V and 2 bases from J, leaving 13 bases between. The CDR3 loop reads CASRASWGNTGELFF. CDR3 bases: TGTGCCAGTAGGGCTAGTTGGGGAAACACCGGGGAGCTGTTTTTT.

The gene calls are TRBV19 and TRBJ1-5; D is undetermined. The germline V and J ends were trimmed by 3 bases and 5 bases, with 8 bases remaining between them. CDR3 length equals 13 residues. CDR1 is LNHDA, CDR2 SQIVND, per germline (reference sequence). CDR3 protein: CASSIVGDQPQHF. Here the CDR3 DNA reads TGTGCCAGTAGTATTGTCGGGGATCAGCCCCAGCATTTT.

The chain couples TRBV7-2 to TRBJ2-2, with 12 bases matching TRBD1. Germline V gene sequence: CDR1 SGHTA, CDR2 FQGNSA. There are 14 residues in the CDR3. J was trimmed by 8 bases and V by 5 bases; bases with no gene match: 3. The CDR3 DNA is TGTGCCAGCAGCGGGACAGGGGGCCCTGGGGAGCTGTTTTTT. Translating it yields CASSGTGGPGELFF.

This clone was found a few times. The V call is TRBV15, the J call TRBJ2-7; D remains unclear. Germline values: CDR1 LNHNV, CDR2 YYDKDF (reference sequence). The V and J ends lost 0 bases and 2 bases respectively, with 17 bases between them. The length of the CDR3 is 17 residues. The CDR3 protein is CATSRDRLRIETYEQYF. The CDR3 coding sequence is TGTGCCACCAGCAGAGATCGGCTAAGAATAGAAACCTACGAGCAGTACTTC.

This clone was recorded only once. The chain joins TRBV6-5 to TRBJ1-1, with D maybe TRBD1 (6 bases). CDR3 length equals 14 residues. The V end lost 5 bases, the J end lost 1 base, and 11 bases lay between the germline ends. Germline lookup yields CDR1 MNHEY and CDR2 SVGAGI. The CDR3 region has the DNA TGTGCCAGCAGTCCCCGACAGGAGAACACTGAAGCTTTCTTT. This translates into CASSPRQENTEAFF.

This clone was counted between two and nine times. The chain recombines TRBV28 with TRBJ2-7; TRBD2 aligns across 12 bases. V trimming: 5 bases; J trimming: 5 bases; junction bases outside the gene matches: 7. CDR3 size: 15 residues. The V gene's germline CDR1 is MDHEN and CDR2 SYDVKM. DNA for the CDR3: TGTGCCAGCAGTCCCCGGACTAGCGGGGTGGACGAGCAGTACTTC. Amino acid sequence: CASSPRTSGVDEQYF.

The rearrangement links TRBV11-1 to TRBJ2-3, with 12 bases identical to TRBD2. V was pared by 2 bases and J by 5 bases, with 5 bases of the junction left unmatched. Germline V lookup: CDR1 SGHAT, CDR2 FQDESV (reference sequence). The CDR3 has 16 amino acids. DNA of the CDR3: TGTGCCAGCAGCTTAACGACTAGCGGGAGAGTAGATACGCAGTATTTT. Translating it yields CASSLTTSGRVDTQYF.

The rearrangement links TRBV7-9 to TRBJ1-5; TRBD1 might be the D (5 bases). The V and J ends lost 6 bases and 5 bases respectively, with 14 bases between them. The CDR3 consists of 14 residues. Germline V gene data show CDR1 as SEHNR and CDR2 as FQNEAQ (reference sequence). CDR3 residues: CASSPGGEDQPQHF. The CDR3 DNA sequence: TGTGCCAGCAGTCCTGGGGGGGAGGATCAGCCCCAGCATTTT.